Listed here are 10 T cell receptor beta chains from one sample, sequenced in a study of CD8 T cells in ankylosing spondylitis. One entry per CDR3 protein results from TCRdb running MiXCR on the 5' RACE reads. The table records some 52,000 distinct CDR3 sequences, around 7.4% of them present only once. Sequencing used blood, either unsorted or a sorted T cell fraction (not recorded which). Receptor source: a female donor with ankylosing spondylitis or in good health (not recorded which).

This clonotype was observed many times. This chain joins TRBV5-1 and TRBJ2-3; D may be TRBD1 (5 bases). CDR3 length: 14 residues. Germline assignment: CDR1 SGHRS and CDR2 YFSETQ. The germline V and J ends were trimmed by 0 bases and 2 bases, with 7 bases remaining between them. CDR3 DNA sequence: TGCGCCAGCAGCTTGGGACAGTCCACAGATACGCAGTATTTT. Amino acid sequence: CASSLGQSTDTQYF. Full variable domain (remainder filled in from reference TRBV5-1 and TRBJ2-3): KAGVTQTPRYLIKTRGQQVTLSCSPISGHRSVSWYQQTPGQGLQFLFEYFSETQRNKGNFPGRFSGRQFSNSRSEMNVSTLELGDSALYLCASSLGQSTDTQYFGPGTRLTVL.

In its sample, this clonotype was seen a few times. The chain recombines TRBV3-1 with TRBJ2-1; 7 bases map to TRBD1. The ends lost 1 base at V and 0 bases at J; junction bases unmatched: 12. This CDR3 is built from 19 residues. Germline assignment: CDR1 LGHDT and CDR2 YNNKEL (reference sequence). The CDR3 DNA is TGTGCCAGCAGCCAAGGGATCGGACAGGTTCTAAGCTCCTACAATGAGCAGTTCTTC. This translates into CASSQGIGQVLSSYNEQFF.

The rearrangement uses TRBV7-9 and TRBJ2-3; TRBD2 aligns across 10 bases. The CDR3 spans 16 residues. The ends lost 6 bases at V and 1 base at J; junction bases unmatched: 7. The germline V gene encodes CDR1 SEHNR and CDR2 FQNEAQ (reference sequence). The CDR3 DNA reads TGTGCCAGCAGGCCACTTCTAGCGGGGGGCACAGATACGCAGTATTTT. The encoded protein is CASRPLLAGGTDTQYF.

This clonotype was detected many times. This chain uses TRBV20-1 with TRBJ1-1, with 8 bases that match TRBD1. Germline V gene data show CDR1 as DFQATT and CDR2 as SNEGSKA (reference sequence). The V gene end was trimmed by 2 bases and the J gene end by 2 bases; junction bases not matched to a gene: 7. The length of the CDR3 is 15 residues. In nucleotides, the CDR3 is TGCAGTGCTAGATCCCCGACAGGGGTCAACACTGAAGCTTTCTTT. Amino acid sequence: CSARSPTGVNTEAFF.

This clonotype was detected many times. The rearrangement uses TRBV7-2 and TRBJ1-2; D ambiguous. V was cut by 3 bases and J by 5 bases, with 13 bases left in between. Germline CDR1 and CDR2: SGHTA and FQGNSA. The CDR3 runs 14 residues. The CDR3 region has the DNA TGTGCCAGCAGCTTGTTAGTGGCGGGGTATGGCTACACCTTC. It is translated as CASSLLVAGYGYTF.

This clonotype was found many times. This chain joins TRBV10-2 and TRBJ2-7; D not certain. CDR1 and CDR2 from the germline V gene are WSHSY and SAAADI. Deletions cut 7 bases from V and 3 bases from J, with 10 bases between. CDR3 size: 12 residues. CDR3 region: CASNEMRYEQYF. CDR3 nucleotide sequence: TGCGCCAGCAACGAGATGCGCTACGAGCAGTACTTC.

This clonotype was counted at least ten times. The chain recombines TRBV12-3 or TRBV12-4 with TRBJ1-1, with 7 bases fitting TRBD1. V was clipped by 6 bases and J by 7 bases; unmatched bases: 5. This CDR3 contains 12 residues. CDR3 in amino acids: CASRLRQGEAFF. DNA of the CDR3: TGTGCCAGCAGGCTTCGACAGGGTGAAGCTTTCTTT.

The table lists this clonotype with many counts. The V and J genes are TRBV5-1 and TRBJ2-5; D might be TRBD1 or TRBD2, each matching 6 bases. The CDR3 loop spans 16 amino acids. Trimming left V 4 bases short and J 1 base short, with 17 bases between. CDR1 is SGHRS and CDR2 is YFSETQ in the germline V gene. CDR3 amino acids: CASSRGQGTGQETQYF. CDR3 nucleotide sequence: TGCGCCAGCAGCCGGGGGCAGGGGACGGGCCAAGAGACCCAGTACTTC.

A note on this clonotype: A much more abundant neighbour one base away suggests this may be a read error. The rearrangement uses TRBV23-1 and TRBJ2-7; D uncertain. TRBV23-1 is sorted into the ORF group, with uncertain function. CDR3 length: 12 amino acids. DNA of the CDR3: TGCGCCAACAGTCAGCTCCCGTTCGAGCAGTACTTC. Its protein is CANSQLPFEQYF.

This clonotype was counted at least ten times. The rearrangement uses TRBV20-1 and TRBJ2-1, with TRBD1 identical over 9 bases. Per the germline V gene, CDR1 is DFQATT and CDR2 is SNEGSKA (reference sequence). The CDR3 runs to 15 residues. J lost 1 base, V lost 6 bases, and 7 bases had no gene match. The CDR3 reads CSAMRGQGSYNEQFF. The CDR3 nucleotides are TGCAGTGCAATGAGGGGACAGGGTTCCTACAATGAGCAGTTCTTC.